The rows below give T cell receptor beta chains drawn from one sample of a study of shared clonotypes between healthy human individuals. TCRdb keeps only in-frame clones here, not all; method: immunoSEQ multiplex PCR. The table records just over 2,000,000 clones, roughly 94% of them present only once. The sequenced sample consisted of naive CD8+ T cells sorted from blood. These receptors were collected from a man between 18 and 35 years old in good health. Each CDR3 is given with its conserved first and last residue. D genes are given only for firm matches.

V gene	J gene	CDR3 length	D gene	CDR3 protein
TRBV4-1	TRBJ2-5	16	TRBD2	CASSQETSGRWETQYF
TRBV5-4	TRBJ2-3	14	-	CASSLGNLGDTQYF
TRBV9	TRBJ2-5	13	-	CASSPPLGETQYF
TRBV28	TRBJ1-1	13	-	CASSSPRWTEAFF
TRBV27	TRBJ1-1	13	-	CASSLYAGTEAFF
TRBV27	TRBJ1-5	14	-	CASRETGTNQPQHF
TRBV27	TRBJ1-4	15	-	CASSSHSGNNEKLFF
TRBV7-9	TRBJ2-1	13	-	CASSLEFIFEQFF
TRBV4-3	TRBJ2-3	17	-	CASSQDLPAAGTDTQYF
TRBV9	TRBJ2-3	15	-	CASSVEAQGTDTQYF
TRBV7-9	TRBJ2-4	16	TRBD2	CASSPFAVAGVNIQYF